This passage covers 20 T cell receptor beta chains from one sample sequenced in a study of CD8 T cells in Susac syndrome. The authors reverse transcribed roughly 0.5 to 1 ug RNA with random hexamers. Via MiXCR, TCRdb re-called the immunoSEQ multiplex PCR reads, giving one row per CDR3 protein. The sample has around 130,000 distinct CDR3 sequences, around 94% seen once. The sample consisted of CD8+ T cells from PBMCs. All receptors come from a human donor with Susac syndrome.

The chain joins TRBV11-3 to TRBJ1-1, with no clear D. The ends were cut back, 4 bases at V and 0 bases at J, with 6 bases in the middle. The CDR3 has 13 amino acids. Germline assignment: CDR1 SGHNT and CDR2 YENEEA. The CDR3 loop reads CASSSTLNTEAFF. Here the CDR3 DNA reads TGTGCCAGCAGCTCTACACTGAACACTGAAGCTTTCTTT. The entire variable domain, with the rest obtained from reference TRBV11-3 and TRBJ1-1, is as follows: EAGVVQSPRYKIIEKKQPVAFWCNPISGHNTLYWYLQNLGQGPELLIRYENEEAVDDSQLPKDRFSAERLKGVDSTLKIQPAELGDSAVYLCASSSTLNTEAFFGQGTRLTVV.

The chain uses TRBV12-3 or TRBV12-4 and TRBJ1-5; TRBD1 matches at 9 bases. This CDR3 region has 15 residues. Trimming cost V 6 bases and J 4 bases; bases outside gene matches: 7. CDR3 sequence: CASSQTGGRNQPQHF. The CDR3 coding sequence is TGTGCCAGCAGCCAGACAGGGGGGCGGAATCAGCCCCAGCATTTT.

The chain employs TRBV27 and TRBJ2-1, with D possibly TRBD2 on 7 matching bases. Germline CDR1 reads MNHEY; CDR2 reads SMNVEV (reference sequence). The CDR3 covers 14 residues. The V end was cut by 10 bases, the J end by 6 bases, with 19 bases between. The chain's CDR3 is CATTTGTTPNEQFF. The CDR3 bases are TGTGCCACCACAACAGGGACTACACCCAATGAGCAGTTCTTC.

This clonotype was recorded only once. The gene calls are TRBV12-3 or TRBV12-4 and TRBJ2-3, with D possibly matching TRBD1 (6 bases). V was pared by 3 bases and J by 2 bases, with 15 bases between. The CDR3 consists of 16 residues. CDR3 sequence reads: CASSFPRQGNTDTQYF. The CDR3, as DNA: TGTGCCAGCAGTTTCCCGAGGCAGGGGAACACAGATACGCAGTATTTT.

The genes are TRBV9 and TRBJ1-2; TRBD1 aligns across 11 bases. Looked up from germline, CDR1 is SGDLS and CDR2 is YYNGEE. V dropped 0 bases and J dropped 7; count of bases not matched to a gene: 8. The CDR3 is 16 amino acids. In DNA, the CDR3 is TGTGCCAGCAGCGTAGGGACAGGGGGCGATTGGGGTGGCTACACCTTC. Protein sequence: CASSVGTGGDWGGYTF.

The V and J genes are TRBV5-4 and TRBJ1-2, with a possible D match to TRBD1 (5 bases). This CDR3 has 13 residues. The germline V and J ends were trimmed by 0 bases and 7 bases, with 10 bases remaining between them. CDR1 and CDR2 (germline): SGHNT, YYREEE (reference sequence). The CDR3 coding sequence is TGTGCCAGCAGCTTGGCAGGGACGCGTGGCTACACCTTC. Protein sequence: CASSLAGTRGYTF.

Here the CDR3 DNA reads TGTGCCAGCAGCGACTACAGGGGCACGGGCCCCTACGAGCAGTACTTC. Its translation is CASSDYRGTGPYEQYF. The rearrangement links TRBV5-6 to TRBJ2-7; TRBD1 agrees at 7 bases. The J segment lost 2 bases and the V segment lost 4 bases, leaving 12 bases of the junction unmatched. From germline, CDR1 is SGHDT and CDR2 YYEEEE. The CDR3 extends over 16 amino acids.

V and J are TRBV12-5 and TRBJ2-2; TRBD1 agrees at 8 bases. In germline, CDR1 is LGHNT, CDR2 FRNRAP. Trimming removed 0 bases from V and 0 bases from J; junction bases left unmatched: 9. CDR3 length equals 19 residues. CDR3 residues: CASGLVLGATGANTGELFF. The CDR3 DNA is TGTGCTAGTGGTTTGGTATTAGGGGCGACAGGGGCGAACACCGGGGAGCTGTTTTTT.

The chain combines TRBV4-1 with TRBJ2-1; 8 bases align to TRBD1. CDR3 length: 12 amino acids. V lost 5 bases, J lost 10 bases, and 4 bases stayed unmatched. Germline V gives CDR1 MGHRA, CDR2 YSYEKL. For the CDR3, the DNA is TGCGCCAGCAGCATACCAGGGGGCGAGCAGTTCTTC. This codes for CASSIPGGEQFF.

The chain combines TRBV29-1 with TRBJ2-1, with D possibly matching TRBD1 (5 bases). Germline CDR1 and CDR2: SQVTM and ANQGSEA. The V end was cut by 4 bases, the J end by 7 bases, with 14 bases between. This CDR3 is 13 amino acids long. The CDR3 loop is CSVVDTLLNEQFF. As DNA, the CDR3 is TGCAGCGTTGTGGACACCCTCCTGAATGAGCAGTTCTTC.

The chain recombines TRBV14 with TRBJ1-1; no firm D call. The germline CDR1 and CDR2 sequences are SGHDN and FVKESK. With 4 bases removed from V and 6 bases from J, the gap between germline ends came to 18 bases. The CDR3 spans 15 residues. The CDR3: CASSLYTSGFPEAFF. The CDR3 DNA sequence: TGTGCCAGCAGCCTGTATACTTCGGGGTTTCCTGAAGCTTTCTTT.

This clonotype appeared once. The rearrangement uses TRBV29-1 and TRBJ1-1; no clear D. Germline V gene data show CDR1 as SQVTM and CDR2 as ANQGSEA. Trimming stripped 7 bases from V and 0 bases from J, with 15 bases between. The CDR3 is 14 residues long. DNA of the CDR3: TGCAGCGCCGATCGAGGTCCTTTGAACACTGAAGCTTTCTTT. This encodes CSADRGPLNTEAFF. The whole variable domain, filled in from reference TRBV29-1 and TRBJ1-1, reads SAVISQKPSRDICQRGTSLTIQCQVDSQVTMMFWYRQQPGQSLTLIATANQGSEATYESGFVIDKFPISRPNLTFSTLTVSNMSPEDSSIYLCSADRGPLNTEAFFGQGTRLTVV.

Only one count was recorded for this clonotype. The gene calls are TRBV2 and TRBJ2-5, with TRBD2 matching over 9 bases. The germline gives CDR1 SNHLY, CDR2 FYNNEI. CDR3 length equals 15 residues. The ends lost 6 bases at V and 2 bases at J; junction bases unmatched: 7. In DNA form, the CDR3 reads TGTGCCAGCAGAAGTAGCGGGGGCCTTCAAGAGACCCAGTACTTC. This sequence encodes CASRSSGGLQETQYF.

The gene calls are TRBV15 and TRBJ1-1; no firm D call. The V end lost 7 bases, the J end lost 10 bases, and 16 bases lay between the germline ends. This CDR3 has 12 amino acids. The germline CDR1 and CDR2 sequences are LNHNV and YYDKDF (reference sequence). This CDR3 reads CATTPDRLGAFF. The CDR3 region has the DNA TGTGCCACCACCCCGGACCGCTTGGGAGCTTTCTTT.

The V gene is TRBV11-2, the J gene TRBJ1-2; possibly TRBD1 for D (5 bases). CDR1 is SGHAT, CDR2 FQNNGV, per germline. Trimming pared 5 bases from V and 5 bases from J, leaving 18 bases between. The CDR3 runs 15 residues. CDR3 loop: CASSTRDGSPYGYTF. The CDR3 nucleotides are TGTGCCAGCAGCACGCGGGACGGTTCACCGTATGGCTACACCTTC.

V is TRBV20-1 and J is TRBJ1-1; the D gene is possibly TRBD1 (5 bases). The CDR3 covers 12 residues. Germline CDR1 reads DFQATT; CDR2 reads SNEGSKA (reference sequence). The V and J ends lost 2 bases and 6 bases respectively, with 10 bases between them. In nucleotides, the CDR3 is TGCAGTGCTAGATTCGGGGCCCCTGAAGCTTTCTTT. Amino acid sequence: CSARFGAPEAFF.

CDR3 residues: CAISGPRTGGEVNTEAFF. The DNA for the CDR3 is TGTGCCATCAGTGGTCCTCGGACAGGGGGCGAGGTGAACACTGAAGCTTTCTTT. This rearrangement joins TRBV10-3 to TRBJ1-1, with 11 positions matching TRBD1. The CDR3 length is 18 residues. J gave up 0 bases and V 4 bases, and 10 bases lay outside the gene matches. CDR1 and CDR2 (germline): ENHRY, SYGVKD.

This chain joins TRBV7-9 and TRBJ1-2; D perhaps matches TRBD1 (5 bases). Germline CDR1 and CDR2: SEHNR and FQNEAQ (reference sequence). The germline V and J ends were trimmed by 5 bases and 4 bases, with 11 bases remaining between them. The CDR3 spans 13 residues. Written as DNA, the CDR3 is TGTGCCAGCAGCCCCGACAGTTCCTATGGCTACACCTTC. Translating gives CASSPDSSYGYTF.

This chain connects TRBV15 to TRBJ1-1; D remains unclear. The CDR3 contains 14 residues. The V end lost 4 bases, the J end lost 1 base, and 10 bases lay between the germline ends. CDR1 is LNHNV, CDR2 YYDKDF, per germline (reference sequence). The CDR3 coding sequence is TGTGCCACCAGCACCGGAGGAGGGAACACTGAAGCTTTCTTT. It encodes CATSTGGGNTEAFF.

This chain joins TRBV30 and TRBJ2-7; maybe TRBD2 (6 bases). V gave up 0 bases and J gave up 6 bases, with 15 bases separating them. This CDR3 comprises 14 residues. From germline, CDR1 is GTSNPN and CDR2 SVGIG (reference sequence). The CDR3 bases are TGTGCCTGGAGTGTAGTAGGGATGGGGGGCGAGCAGTACTTC. It is translated as CAWSVVGMGGEQYF.